This paragraph covers one T cell receptor beta chain sequence. This entry comes from a study of blood T cell repertoires in COVID-19. Background on the study: The origin of the acute and convalescent COVID-19 samples was the United States, Italy and Spain.

Measured with immunoSEQ multiplex PCR; TCRdb has only the in-frame clones, and not every one. The data show fewer than 400,000 clones, with about nine tenths seen just once and over 4% held by the top ten. Per the germline V gene, CDR1 is SGDLS and CDR2 is YYNGEE. V lost 0 bases and J 7 bases, leaving 14 bases between the germline ends. The CDR3 consists of 16 residues. Recovered status in Cohort 3 required two negative PCRs, clearance, or symptom resolution. The receptor was derived from a man between 60 and 75 years old who had recovered from COVID-19. The chain employs TRBV9 and TRBJ1-6, with D unclear. The material sequenced was PBMCs or T cells enriched from blood (not recorded which). The CDR3 DNA reads as TGTGCCAGCAGCGTAGATGGTGGTCCGGTAAATTCACCCCTCCACTTT. Protein product: CASSVDGGPVNSPLHF.